A single sample is the source of the 30 T cell receptor beta chains below, sequenced in a study of T cell repertoires in cytomegalovirus infection. Each CDR3 protein is one row after TCRdb ran MiXCR on the reads. The table has 200,000 to 300,000 distinct CDR3 sequences, roughly 10% seen once. Material for sequencing was PBMCs. The source is a human donor in good health (CMV status not recorded). Some clones in this sample may be carry-over from other donors' samples.

In its sample, this clonotype was seen a few times. The chain has TRBV5-5 and TRBJ1-2, with D possibly being TRBD1 (5 bases). Germline CDR1 is SGHKS and CDR2 is YYEKEE (reference sequence). CDR3 length equals 15 residues. V was shortened by 0 bases and J by 6 bases, with 15 bases between the two germline ends. The CDR3 DNA follows: TGTGCCAGCAGCTTGGCGTCCCAGGGTAGTGATGGCTACACCTTC. Its translation is CASSLASQGSDGYTF.

This clonotype was counted ten times or more. CDR3 amino acids: CASSPVGGTGELFF. The CDR3 DNA is TGCGCCAGCAGCCCAGTCGGGGGCACCGGGGAGCTGTTTTTT. The rearrangement joins TRBV4-1 to TRBJ2-2, with D possibly matching TRBD2 (6 bases). CDR1 is MGHRA and CDR2 is YSYEKL in the germline V gene. The CDR3 totals 14 residues. V was cut by 4 bases and J by 4 bases, with 10 bases left in between.

This clonotype came up many times. The chain carries TRBV6-6 and TRBJ1-2; D uncertain. The CDR3 has 11 residues. The V end lost 4 bases, the J end lost 8 bases, and 8 bases lay between the germline ends. Germline-derived CDR1 and CDR2 are MNHNY and SVGAGI (reference sequence). In nucleotides, the CDR3 is TGTGCCAGCAGTTTCACGGGAGGCTACACCTTC. Translated: CASSFTGGYTF.

The chain is built from TRBV20-1 and TRBJ1-2; no clear D. Germline V lookup: CDR1 DFQATT, CDR2 SNEGSKA (reference sequence). The CDR3 spans 14 residues. Deletions cut 1 base from V and 2 bases from J, with 11 bases between. This chain's CDR3 is CSARAGSANYGYTF. Written as DNA, the CDR3 is TGCAGTGCTAGAGCGGGGTCCGCCAACTATGGCTACACCTTC.

This clonotype was seen more than once but under ten times. The chain uses TRBV11-2 and TRBJ2-7, with 12 positions matching TRBD1. CDR3 length equals 15 residues. Trimming removed 5 bases from V and 4 bases from J; junction bases left unmatched: 6. In germline, CDR1 is SGHAT, CDR2 FQNNGV. CDR3 sequence: CASSAGTGGWYEQYF. The CDR3 DNA follows: TGTGCCAGCAGCGCTGGGACAGGGGGCTGGTACGAGCAGTACTTC.

This clonotype appeared a few times. This chain connects TRBV6-2 or TRBV6-3 to TRBJ1-1; D might be TRBD1 (6 bases). Between the trimmed V and J ends, which lost 2 bases and 5 bases, there was a span of 9 bases. Looked up from germline, CDR1 is MNHEY and CDR2 is SVGEGT. The CDR3 runs 13 residues. CDR3 sequence (DNA): TGTGCCAGCAGTTACACAGGGCGAACTGAAGCTTTCTTT. Its protein is CASSYTGRTEAFF.

This chain links TRBV20-1 with TRBJ2-7, with D unresolved. The germline V gene encodes CDR1 DFQATT and CDR2 SNEGSKA (reference sequence). V lost 2 bases, J lost 0 bases, and 17 bases lay in between. The CDR3 contains 16 residues. CDR3 residues: CSARSAQISSSYEQYF. In DNA, the CDR3 is TGCAGTGCTAGATCCGCACAGATCTCCAGCTCCTACGAGCAGTACTTC.

This clonotype was seen ten or more times. The chain carries TRBV7-9 and TRBJ2-3, with 13 bases aligning to TRBD2. The CDR3 spans 18 residues. V was clipped by 5 bases and J by 4 bases; unmatched bases: 12. Per the germline V gene, CDR1 is SEHNR and CDR2 is FQNEAQ (reference sequence). DNA of the CDR3: TGTGCCAGCAGCCCCCTTCCCGGACTAGCGGGAGCTTCAGATACGCAGTATTTT. This codes for CASSPLPGLAGASDTQYF.

This clonotype was recorded at least ten times. The chain couples TRBV5-1 to TRBJ2-4, with 7 nucleotides matching TRBD2. The CDR3 extends over 15 amino acids. Germline lookup yields CDR1 SGHRS and CDR2 YFSETQ. The trim removed 1 base at V and 9 bases at J, leaving 10 bases unmatched. Here the CDR3 DNA reads TGCGCCAGCAGCTTGACGACCAGCGGGATTAGCATTCAGTACTTC. Residues: CASSLTTSGISIQYF.

This clonotype occurred many times. The genes are TRBV6-2 or TRBV6-3 and TRBJ1-1, with D possibly TRBD1 on 5 matching bases. The CDR3 consists of 13 residues. Germline V gene sequence: CDR1 MNHEY, CDR2 SVGEGT. Trimming pared 6 bases from V and 4 bases from J, leaving 12 bases between. CDR3 DNA: TGTGCCAGCAGGCAGGGCGGCGGCACTGAAGCTTTCTTT. It specifies CASRQGGGTEAFF.

In this sample, this clonotype turned up many times. The rearrangement uses TRBV12-3 or TRBV12-4 and TRBJ1-1; the D is unclear. This CDR3 has 14 amino acids. V was pared by 5 bases and J by 0 bases, with 10 bases between. The CDR3 reads CASSPREVNTEAFF. The CDR3 DNA reads as TGTGCCAGCAGTCCCCGAGAGGTGAACACTGAAGCTTTCTTT.

This chain links TRBV6-1 with TRBJ2-7; either TRBD1 or TRBD2 may fit D (6 bases each). Germline CDR1 reads MNHNS; CDR2 reads SASEGT. Trimming stripped 6 bases from V and 2 bases from J, with 14 bases between. This CDR3 has 14 residues. The CDR3 region has the DNA TGTGCCAGCAGATCACAAGGGGGGCCCTACGAGCAGTACTTC. This codes for CASRSQGGPYEQYF.

This clonotype has only a few counts. The chain is built from TRBV7-8 and TRBJ1-3; 8 nucleotides agree with TRBD1. CDR1 and CDR2 (germline): SGHVS, FQNEAQ. J was trimmed by 2 bases and V by 2 bases; bases with no gene match: 5. The CDR3 length is 16 residues. CDR3 sequence: CASSLSGTGPGNTIYF. CDR3 DNA sequence: TGTGCCAGCAGCTTAAGCGGGACAGGACCTGGAAACACCATATATTTT.

This clonotype appeared many times. The chain joins TRBV7-8 to TRBJ1-5; D is undetermined. The CDR3 contains 13 residues. In germline, CDR1 is SGHVS, CDR2 FQNEAQ. The ends were cut back, 5 bases at V and 3 bases at J, with 8 bases in the middle. CDR3 bases: TGTGCCAGCAGCGTTCTTATCAATCAGCCCCAGCATTTT. Translating it yields CASSVLINQPQHF.

The rearrangement joins TRBV7-2 to TRBJ2-3; D perhaps matches TRBD1 (8 bases). Per germline, CDR1 SGHTA and CDR2 FQGNSA. The CDR3 has 16 amino acids. V was clipped by 5 bases and J by 5 bases, with 20 bases between them. CDR3 loop: CASSPGQGGMGDTQYF. As DNA, the CDR3 is TGTGCCAGCAGCCCCGGACAGGGAGGGATGGGAGATACGCAGTATTTT.

The genes are TRBV19 and TRBJ2-7, with D uncertain. The CDR3 has 11 residues. V shed 7 bases and J shed 2 bases, with 6 bases lying between them. Germline CDR1 and CDR2: LNHDA and SQIVND (reference sequence). The CDR3 nucleotides read TGTGCCAGTAAGGACGCCTACGAGCAGTACTTC. Its protein product is CASKDAYEQYF.

This clonotype showed up many times. The rearrangement links TRBV4-3 to TRBJ2-3, with 13 bases aligning to TRBD2. V shed 0 bases and J 4 bases; nucleotides not matched to a gene: 4. Looked up from germline, CDR1 is LGHNA and CDR2 is YSLEER. The CDR3 sequence is 17 residues long. CDR3 amino acids: CASSQERTSGGSDTQYF. For the CDR3, the DNA is TGCGCCAGCAGCCAAGAAAGGACTAGCGGGGGCTCAGATACGCAGTATTTT.

There are many counts of this clonotype. The V gene is TRBV28, the J gene TRBJ2-5; 9 nucleotides agree with TRBD2. CDR3 size: 15 residues. In germline, CDR1 is MDHEN, CDR2 SYDVKM. Germline trimming cut 11 bases from V and 0 bases from J; bases unmatched to any gene: 10. The CDR3, as DNA: TGTGCCTCCCGGGGCGCGGGAGGGAACCAAGAGACCCAGTACTTC. Translating it yields CASRGAGGNQETQYF.

There are many counts of this clonotype. The chain recombines TRBV28 with TRBJ2-4; 8 bases map to TRBD1. CDR1 and CDR2 (germline): MDHEN, SYDVKM. The CDR3 has 18 residues. Germline trimming cut 2 bases from V and 0 bases from J; bases unmatched to any gene: 9. The CDR3 DNA sequence: TGTGCCAGCAGTTTACCCCGGACAGGGCCCCTAGCCAAAAACATTCAGTACTTC. It translates to CASSLPRTGPLAKNIQYF.

The chain combines TRBV20-1 with TRBJ2-7; TRBD1 agrees at 7 bases. Looked up from germline, CDR1 is DFQATT and CDR2 is SNEGSKA (reference sequence). The length of the CDR3 is 16 residues. V trimming: 0 bases; J trimming: 3 bases; junction bases outside the gene matches: 11. Here the CDR3 reads CSARDQRGGVVYEQYF. CDR3 coding DNA: TGCAGTGCTAGAGATCAGAGAGGGGGCGTCGTCTACGAGCAGTACTTC.

This clonotype was recorded at least ten times. The J gene is TRBJ2-5, the V gene TRBV24-1; D is perhaps TRBD2 (5 bases). V dropped 3 bases and J dropped 7 bases, with 8 bases sitting between them. This CDR3 has 12 residues. Germline V CDR1 and CDR2: KGHDR, SFDVKD. Written as DNA, the CDR3 is TGTGCCACCAGTGATCGAGGAGGGACCCAGTACTTC. Its protein product is CATSDRGGTQYF.

This chain joins TRBV9 and TRBJ2-7; a weak D match, TRBD1 (5 bases). Germline loops: CDR1 SGDLS, CDR2 YYNGEE. Trimming shortened V by 0 bases and J by 7 bases, and 11 bases separated the two germline ends. The CDR3 spans 13 residues. The CDR3 protein is CASSVATQGEQYF. CDR3 coding DNA: TGTGCCAGCAGCGTAGCTACTCAGGGAGAGCAGTACTTC.

There are a few counts of this clonotype. The chain has TRBV10-1 and TRBJ2-7; the D gene is possibly TRBD1 (6 bases). Deletions cut 5 bases from V and 5 bases from J, with 13 bases between. The CDR3 totals 13 residues. CDR1 is WNHNN and CDR2 is SYGVQD in the germline V gene (reference sequence). The DNA for the CDR3 is TGCGCCAGCAGTCTATCCGGGACAAACGAGCAGTACTTC. It specifies CASSLSGTNEQYF.

This clonotype was seen a few times. The J gene is TRBJ2-4, the V gene TRBV18; 7 nucleotides agree with TRBD2. The germline V gene encodes CDR1 KGHSH and CDR2 LQKENI. The ends lost 1 base at V and 1 base at J; junction bases unmatched: 4. The CDR3 runs 16 residues. The DNA of the CDR3 is TGTGCCAGCTCACCACGGGGGGGAAGCGCCAAAAACATTCAGTACTTC. Its translation is CASSPRGGSAKNIQYF.

This clonotype came up many times. The genes are TRBV7-8 and TRBJ1-4, with D possibly TRBD1 on 6 matching bases. CDR3 length: 16 amino acids. Trimming cost V 3 bases and J 4 bases, with 15 bases left between them. The germline CDR1 and CDR2 sequences are SGHVS and FQNEAQ. For the CDR3, the DNA is TGTGCCAGCAGCTTCGTTACGGGGGCGGTTAATGAAAAACTGTTTTTT. Translated, it gives CASSFVTGAVNEKLFF.

This clonotype was seen ten or more times. The rearrangement joins TRBV7-2 to TRBJ2-3; 13 bases are shared with TRBD2. Germline V CDR1 and CDR2: SGHTA, FQGNSA. With V trimmed by 4 bases and J by 1 base, 8 bases remained unmatched. The CDR3 is 18 amino acids. The CDR3 reads CASSSLRLAGGRTDTQYF. DNA for the CDR3: TGTGCCAGCAGCTCCCTGCGACTAGCGGGAGGACGCACAGATACGCAGTATTTT. Variable domain in full (rest from reference TRBV7-2 and TRBJ2-3): GAGVSQSPSNKVTEKGKDVELRCDPISGHTALYWYRQSLGQGLEFLIYFQGNSAPDKSGLPSDRFSAERTGGSVSTLTIQRTQQEDSAVYLCASSSLRLAGGRTDTQYFGPGTRLTVL.

This sequence joins TRBV5-1 and TRBJ1-1; D is undetermined. CDR1 is SGHRS and CDR2 is YFSETQ in the germline V gene. Trimming stripped 0 bases from V and 4 bases from J, with 10 bases between. The CDR3 length is 14 residues. The CDR3 reads CASSLEARGTEAFF. CDR3 nucleotides: TGCGCCAGCAGCTTGGAAGCTCGGGGCACTGAAGCTTTCTTT.

The genes are TRBV10-3 and TRBJ1-2, with a weak D call TRBD1 (5 bases). The V and J ends lost 9 bases and 2 bases respectively, with 16 bases between them. Germline V CDR1 and CDR2: ENHRY, SYGVKD. The CDR3 runs to 14 residues. The CDR3 here is CAIRPTGGNYGYTF. The DNA for the CDR3 is TGTGCCATAAGGCCGACGGGGGGGAACTATGGCTACACCTTC.

The V and J genes are TRBV7-2 and TRBJ1-5; a possible D gene is TRBD1 (6 bases). This CDR3 comprises 13 residues. Trimming cost V 5 bases and J 7 bases, with 12 bases left between them. The germline V gene encodes CDR1 SGHTA and CDR2 FQGNSA. CDR3 in amino acids: CASSNHREQPQHF. CDR3 DNA: TGTGCCAGCAGCAACCACAGGGAACAGCCCCAGCATTTT.

This clonotype was seen more than once but under ten times. The J gene is TRBJ2-7, the V gene TRBV7-9; D might be TRBD1 (6 bases). The germline V gene encodes CDR1 SEHNR and CDR2 FQNEAQ (reference sequence). Trimming cost V 3 bases and J 2 bases, with 17 bases left between them. This CDR3 spans 16 amino acids. The CDR3 loop is CASSFLGQGLAYEQYF. In DNA form, the CDR3 reads TGTGCCAGCAGCTTCCTGGGGCAGGGGCTCGCCTACGAGCAGTACTTC.